These 31 T cell receptor beta chains were sequenced from one sample in a study of T cells and copy number aberrations in small-cell lung cancer. Here immunoSEQ multiplex PCR was the method, and the copy in TCRdb shows in-frame clones only, minus some. Among around 1,300 clones, roughly 83% were seen once, and the ten largest hold less than 5%. Sequences were obtained from tumor tissue. The receptors shown here come from a man aged 60-69 years with small cell lung cancer.

V and J are TRBV6-5 and TRBJ1-5; 8 bases match TRBD1. CDR1 and CDR2 from the germline V gene are MNHEY and SVGAGI. The CDR3 consists of 15 residues. With 0 bases clipped from V and 4 bases from J, the junction kept 2 bases outside the gene matches. CDR3 loop: CASSYSDRDNQPQHF. CDR3 DNA: TGTGCCAGCAGTTACTCGGACAGGGATAATCAGCCCCAGCATTTT.

The genes are TRBV11-2 and TRBJ2-3; tentative D call: TRBD1 (5 bases). The germline gives CDR1 SGHAT, CDR2 FQNNGV. Trimming shortened V by 4 bases and J by 7 bases, and 18 bases separated the two germline ends. CDR3 length: 15 residues. The CDR3 reads CASSSSGANMNTQYF. The DNA of the CDR3 is TGTGCCAGCAGCTCGAGTGGGGCCAATATGAATACGCAGTATTTT.

J is TRBJ2-3 and V is TRBV6-5; D possibly matches TRBD1 or TRBD2 (5 bases each). Germline lookup yields CDR1 MNHEY and CDR2 SVGAGI. The CDR3 is made up of 12 amino acids. V was shortened by 2 bases and J by 10 bases, with 10 bases between the two germline ends. CDR3 sequence (DNA): TGTGCCAGCAGTTACGATAGGGGAGCGCAGTATTTT. As protein: CASSYDRGAQYF.

CDR3 in amino acids: CASSLDSTGGDGYTF. The CDR3 DNA is TGTGCCAGCAGCTTAGATAGTACAGGTGGCGATGGCTACACCTTC. The V and J genes are TRBV7-9 and TRBJ1-2; the D gene is possibly TRBD1 (5 bases). The V end was cut by 1 base, the J end by 6 bases, with 15 bases between. This CDR3 has 15 residues. The germline gives CDR1 SEHNR, CDR2 FQNEAQ (reference sequence).

J is TRBJ2-2 and V is TRBV5-1, with 8 bases identical to TRBD1. The CDR3 covers 17 residues. The germline CDR1 and CDR2 sequences are SGHRS and YFSETQ. V trimming: 1 base; J trimming: 3 bases; junction bases outside the gene matches: 8. CDR3 coding DNA: TGCGCCAGCAGCTTGTCAGGTCAGGGGGCGCACACCGGGGAGCTGTTTTTT. It specifies CASSLSGQGAHTGELFF.

This chain's CDR3 is CASSYRGSSGNTIYF. DNA for the CDR3: TGTGCCAGCAGCTACAGGGGGAGCTCTGGAAACACCATATATTTT. The chain joins TRBV9 to TRBJ1-3, with 8 bases that match TRBD1. Germline values: CDR1 SGDLS, CDR2 YYNGEE. This CDR3 comprises 15 residues. V lost 4 bases and J lost 0; bases outside the gene matches: 3.

This clone was seen a few times. This chain joins TRBV9 and TRBJ1-5, with D possibly being TRBD1 (6 bases). With 0 bases removed from V and 7 bases from J, the gap between germline ends came to 11 bases. This CDR3 region has 14 residues. Per germline, CDR1 SGDLS and CDR2 YYNGEE. The CDR3 region is CASSVGDRNQPQHF. The CDR3 DNA is TGTGCCAGCAGCGTAGGCGACAGGAACCAGCCCCAGCATTTT.

This sequence joins TRBV6-5 and TRBJ2-7; D call uncertain. Trimming cost V 3 bases and J 2 bases, with 8 bases left between them. Germline V gives CDR1 MNHEY, CDR2 SVGAGI. This CDR3 spans 13 amino acids. CDR3 residues: CASSYGEAYEQYF. Here the CDR3 DNA reads TGTGCCAGCAGTTATGGAGAGGCCTACGAGCAGTACTTC.

The chain employs TRBV7-2 and TRBJ2-4, with TRBD1 matching over 8 bases. CDR3 length: 16 residues. With 1 base clipped from V and 5 bases from J, the junction kept 7 bases outside the gene matches. Germline CDR1 SGHTA, CDR2 FQGNSA. CDR3 nucleotide sequence: TGTGCCAGCAGCTTAGAAGGGACAGGATACCAAAACATTCAGTACTTC. It yields the protein CASSLEGTGYQNIQYF.

The chain links TRBV2 to TRBJ2-5, with D hard to call. The germline gives CDR1 SNHLY, CDR2 FYNNEI. The V end lost 1 base, the J end lost 6 bases, and 0 bases lay between the germline ends. CDR3 size: 10 residues. This CDR3 reads CASSEETQYF. CDR3 coding DNA: TGTGCCAGCAGTGAAGAGACCCAGTACTTC.

CDR3 DNA: TGTGCCAGTAGTTGGACAGTAACTGAGGCCAACGTCCTGACTTTC. Translating gives CASSWTVTEANVLTF. This rearrangement joins TRBV19 to TRBJ2-6, with D possibly TRBD1 on 6 matching bases. The V gene lost 5 bases and the J gene lost 6 bases, with 14 bases spanning the gap. The CDR3 is made up of 15 amino acids. Looked up from germline, CDR1 is LNHDA and CDR2 is SQIVND (reference sequence).

This chain links TRBV6-5 with TRBJ1-5; 7 bases align to TRBD1. Germline CDR1 is MNHEY and CDR2 is SVGAGI. J lost 5 bases, V lost 0 bases, and 4 bases had no gene match. The CDR3 runs to 15 residues. The CDR3 spells CASSYSGGYDQPQHF. The CDR3 region has the DNA TGTGCCAGCAGTTACTCAGGGGGCTATGATCAGCCCCAGCATTTT.

The V and J genes are TRBV5-4 and TRBJ1-2; perhaps TRBD1 as D (5 bases). V gave up 0 bases and J gave up 0 bases, with 9 bases separating them. This CDR3 spans 15 amino acids. Looked up from germline, CDR1 is SGHNT and CDR2 is YYREEE (reference sequence). CDR3 coding DNA: TGTGCCAGCAGCTTGGACAGGACCCCTAACTATGGCTACACCTTC. Its translation: CASSLDRTPNYGYTF.

The rearrangement uses TRBV12-5 and TRBJ1-1, with unresolved D. V was shortened by 5 bases and J by 3 bases, with 16 bases between the two germline ends. The CDR3 has 15 amino acids. Per germline, CDR1 LGHNT and CDR2 FRNRAP. The CDR3 is CASGRLFGLDTEAFF. DNA for the CDR3: TGTGCTAGTGGTCGCCTTTTTGGGTTAGACACTGAAGCTTTCTTT.

This clone was counted a few times. This chain joins TRBV2 and TRBJ1-2, with TRBD1 matching over 7 bases. V lost 4 bases and J lost 5; bases outside the gene matches: 16. The germline CDR1 and CDR2 sequences are SNHLY and FYNNEI. The CDR3 spans 17 residues. The CDR3 reads CASSGGGNSGTEYGYTF. CDR3 sequence (DNA): TGTGCCAGCAGTGGCGGCGGAAATTCCGGGACAGAGTATGGCTACACCTTC.

The chain employs TRBV2 and TRBJ1-1; tentatively, D is TRBD1 (6 bases). Germline V gives CDR1 SNHLY, CDR2 FYNNEI. The CDR3 consists of 14 residues. V lost 7 bases, J lost 5 bases, and 17 bases lay in between. The CDR3 region has the DNA TGTGCCAGCATTAATGGTAGGGGGGGAACTGAAGCTTTCTTT. Protein product: CASINGRGGTEAFF.

This clone was seen only once. One end of the junction fails to match germline, which may point to a read error. V is TRBV15 and J is TRBJ1-6; D call uncertain. CDR1 and CDR2 (germline): LNHNV, YYDKDF (reference sequence). The CDR3 length is 15 residues. The CDR3 DNA is TGTGTCACCAGCAGAGTCAGTACCTTCACTTCACCCCTCCACTTT. Its translation: CVTSRVSTFTSPLHF.

The rearrangement links TRBV5-1 to TRBJ2-3; weak D call: TRBD2 (6 bases). The CDR3 runs to 15 residues. Per germline, CDR1 SGHRS and CDR2 YFSETQ. Trimming cost V 1 base and J 5 bases, with 14 bases left between them. This CDR3 is CASSLYGRFEDTQYF. For the CDR3, the DNA is TGCGCCAGCAGCTTGTACGGGAGATTTGAAGATACGCAGTATTTT.

This clone turned up a few times. The chain has TRBV4-3 and TRBJ2-1; 10 positions match TRBD2. V shed 2 bases and J 6 bases; nucleotides not matched to a gene: 16. Looked up from germline, CDR1 is LGHNA and CDR2 is YSLEER. The CDR3 length is 19 residues. The CDR3 sequence: CASSQILLTGTSASNEQFF. DNA for the CDR3: TGCGCCAGCAGCCAAATCCTTTTAACCGGGACTAGCGCTTCCAATGAGCAGTTCTTC.

The rearrangement links TRBV29-1 to TRBJ2-5; no reliable D call. Germline V CDR1 and CDR2: SQVTM, ANQGSEA. The CDR3 has 12 residues. Trimming pared 0 bases from V and 10 bases from J, leaving 12 bases between. The CDR3 DNA sequence: TGCAGCGTTGAAGAGGGTAGGGTGGGCCAGTACTTC. It translates to CSVEEGRVGQYF. Supplemented by reference TRBV29-1 and TRBJ2-5, the full variable domain reads SAVISQKPSRDICQRGTSLTIQCQVDSQVTMMFWYRQQPGQSLTLIATANQGSEATYESGFVIDKFPISRPNLTFSTLTVSNMSPEDSSIYLCSVEEGRVGQYFGPGTRLLVL.

This sequence joins TRBV18 and TRBJ2-1; 8 bases are a match to TRBD1. The CDR3 sequence is 19 residues long. V lost 0 bases, J lost 4 bases, and 14 bases stayed unmatched. Germline lookup yields CDR1 KGHSH and CDR2 LQKENI. CDR3 coding DNA: TGTGCCAGCTCACCACCCCGGACAGGGTTACAATCAAAATACAATGAGCAGTTCTTC. It yields the protein CASSPPRTGLQSKYNEQFF.

The chain joins TRBV5-1 to TRBJ2-1, with 16 bases matching TRBD2. Losses at the gene ends were 4 bases for V and 8 bases for J; bases not matched to a gene: 3. CDR1 SGHRS and CDR2 YFSETQ come from the germline V gene. The CDR3 is 15 residues long. CDR3 nucleotide sequence: TGCGCCAGCAGCCTGGGACTAGCGGGGGGGGATGAGCAGTTCTTC. Residues: CASSLGLAGGDEQFF. Full variable domain (rest looked up from reference TRBV5-1 and TRBJ2-1): KAGVTQTPRYLIKTRGQQVTLSCSPISGHRSVSWYQQTPGQGLQFLFEYFSETQRNKGNFPGRFSGRQFSNSRSEMNVSTLELGDSALYLCASSLGLAGGDEQFFGPGTRLTVL.

This clone came up once. This rearrangement joins TRBV9 to TRBJ1-1, with D maybe TRBD1 (5 bases). The germline CDR1 and CDR2 sequences are SGDLS and YYNGEE. The germline V and J ends were trimmed by 1 base and 3 bases, with 7 bases remaining between them. CDR3 length equals 13 residues. This CDR3 is CASSVQGDTEAFF. The DNA of the CDR3 is TGTGCCAGCAGCGTACAGGGCGACACTGAAGCTTTCTTT. The complete variable domain, with remaining parts taken from reference TRBV9 and TRBJ1-1, reads DSGVTQTPKHLITATGQRVTLRCSPRSGDLSVYWYQQSLDQGLQFLIQYYNGEERAKGNILERFSAQQFPDLHSELNLSSLELGDSALYFCASSVQGDTEAFFGQGTRLTVV.

The chain has TRBV5-4 and TRBJ2-7, with TRBD2 identical over 7 bases. The CDR3 spans 13 residues. V was pared by 7 bases and J by 2 bases, with 6 bases of the junction left unmatched. Germline lookup yields CDR1 SGHNT and CDR2 YYREEE (reference sequence). CDR3 bases: TGTGCCAGCTCAGCAGGACTAGCCTACGAGCAGTACTTC. It encodes CASSAGLAYEQYF.

The chain is built from TRBV7-8 and TRBJ1-4; unclear D gene. The germline V gene encodes CDR1 SGHVS and CDR2 FQNEAQ. CDR3 length: 14 amino acids. Trimming shortened V by 5 bases and J by 8 bases, and 15 bases separated the two germline ends. The CDR3 bases are TGTGCCAGCAGCCCCAATACTGGGAGGGAAAAACTGTTTTTT. This encodes CASSPNTGREKLFF.

J is TRBJ1-4 and V is TRBV4-1; D possibly corresponds to TRBD1 (5 bases). The CDR3 runs to 18 residues. Per the germline V gene, CDR1 is MGHRA and CDR2 is YSYEKL. V lost 0 bases and J lost 8, with 22 bases in between. The CDR3 bases are TGCGCCAGCAGCCAAGATATTCAGGGCGGGGAGAGTAGGGAAAAACTGTTTTTT. It yields the protein CASSQDIQGGESREKLFF.

DNA for the CDR3: TGTGCCAGCAGCTTGGGACAGGGGTTGCACACCGGGGAGCTGTTTTTT. Protein: CASSLGQGLHTGELFF. The V and J genes are TRBV5-6 and TRBJ2-2; 8 positions agree with TRBD1. Germline V gives CDR1 SGHDT, CDR2 YYEEEE. The junction had 4 bases not matched to a gene; V was cut back by 0 bases and J by 3 bases. The CDR3 is 16 amino acids.

This chain joins TRBV4-1 and TRBJ2-7; 7 bases align to TRBD1. CDR1 and CDR2 from the germline V gene are MGHRA and YSYEKL. The trim removed 4 bases at V and 3 bases at J, leaving 6 bases unmatched. This CDR3 region has 14 residues. The CDR3 nucleotides are TGCGCCAGCAGCCTGAGACAGGGTGACTACGAGCAGTACTTC. It specifies CASSLRQGDYEQYF.

The DNA for the CDR3 is TGTGCCAGCAGTGCCGAGTCAGGACAGGGCGGTCAGCCCCAGCATTTT. The encoded protein is CASSAESGQGGQPQHF. The chain recombines TRBV2 with TRBJ1-5, with 8 bases lining up with TRBD1. There are 16 residues in the CDR3. Germline V lookup: CDR1 SNHLY, CDR2 FYNNEI. Germline trimming cut 4 bases from V and 6 bases from J; bases unmatched to any gene: 11.

Note on this clone: An end of the junction differs from the germline gene, which may be a read error. The V and J genes are TRBV7-7 and TRBJ1-1; D may be TRBD1 (5 bases). The CDR3 length is 13 residues. Germline assignment: CDR1 SSHAT and CDR2 FNYEAQ (reference sequence). The CDR3 DNA is TGTGCTAGCAGCGCGACAGTGAACACTGAAGCTTTCTTT. It is translated as CASSATVNTEAFF.

The gene calls are TRBV5-1 and TRBJ1-6; 7 nucleotides align to TRBD1. The CDR3 sequence is 17 residues long. The germline gives CDR1 SGHRS, CDR2 YFSETQ. Trimming at V came to 0 bases and at J to 5 bases, leaving 8 bases not matched to a gene. The CDR3 region has the DNA TGCGCCAGCAGCTTGGTCCCGACAGGGAACAATAATTCACCCCTCCACTTT. Residues: CASSLVPTGNNNSPLHF.